At least ten counts were recorded for the clone carrying this T cell receptor (beta chain). The antigen remains undetermined. The sample comes from a study of early T cells in non-severe SARS-CoV-2 infection. Broader study findings: There was a bias toward anti-spike CD8 responses in VDJdb matching, which missed private and CD4 specificities.

The TCR library protocol was used to attach unique molecular identifiers. These identifiers were attached to individual cDNA molecules. One entry per CDR3 protein results from TCRdb running MiXCR on the 5' RACE reads. The sample holds roughly 56,000 distinct CDR3 sequences, about 10% seen once. This receptor was taken from an adult who was a healthcare worker with PCR-confirmed SARS-CoV-2 infection or an uninfected control (not recorded which). Sequencing input: whole blood.

The CDR3: CASSYSVGSRGTQYF. In nucleotides, the CDR3 is TGTGCCAGCAGTTACTCGGTCGGTTCCCGGGGGACCCAGTACTTC. The chain uses TRBV6-5 and TRBJ2-5; D is perhaps TRBD2 (5 bases). Germline CDR1 is MNHEY and CDR2 is SVGAGI. This CDR3 is built from 15 residues. Trimming took off 0 bases at V and 7 bases at J, with 15 bases between the two ends.